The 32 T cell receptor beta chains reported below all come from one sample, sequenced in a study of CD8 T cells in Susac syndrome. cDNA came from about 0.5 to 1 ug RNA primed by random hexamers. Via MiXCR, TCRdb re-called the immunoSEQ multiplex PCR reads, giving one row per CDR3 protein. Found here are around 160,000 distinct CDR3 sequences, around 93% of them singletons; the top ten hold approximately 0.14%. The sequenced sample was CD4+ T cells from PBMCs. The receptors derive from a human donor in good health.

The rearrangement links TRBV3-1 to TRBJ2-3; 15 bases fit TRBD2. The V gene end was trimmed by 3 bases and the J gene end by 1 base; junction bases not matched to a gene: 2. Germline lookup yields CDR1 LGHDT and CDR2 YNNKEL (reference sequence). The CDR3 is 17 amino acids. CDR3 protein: CASSHRTSGGGTDTQYF. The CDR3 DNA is TGTGCCAGCAGCCATCGGACTAGCGGGGGGGGCACAGATACGCAGTATTTT.

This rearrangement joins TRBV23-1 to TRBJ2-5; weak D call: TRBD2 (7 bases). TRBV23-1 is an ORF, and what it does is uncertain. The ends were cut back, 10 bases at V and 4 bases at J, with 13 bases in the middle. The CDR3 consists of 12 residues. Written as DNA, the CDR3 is TGCGCCACGAAAAGGGGGGGAGAGACCCAGTACTTC. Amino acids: CATKRGGETQYF.

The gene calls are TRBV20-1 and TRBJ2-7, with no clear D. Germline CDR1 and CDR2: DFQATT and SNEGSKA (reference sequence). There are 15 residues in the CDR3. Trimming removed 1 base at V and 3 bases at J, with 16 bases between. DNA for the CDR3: TGCAGTGCTAGAGGGTCGGCTGGCGGTTTCTACGAGCAGTACTTC. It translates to CSARGSAGGFYEQYF.

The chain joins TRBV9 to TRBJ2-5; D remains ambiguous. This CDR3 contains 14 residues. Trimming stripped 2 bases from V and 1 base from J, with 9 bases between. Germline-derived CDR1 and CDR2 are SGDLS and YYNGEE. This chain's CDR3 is CASSVGLLQETQYF. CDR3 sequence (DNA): TGTGCCAGCAGCGTGGGCCTGCTCCAAGAGACCCAGTACTTC.

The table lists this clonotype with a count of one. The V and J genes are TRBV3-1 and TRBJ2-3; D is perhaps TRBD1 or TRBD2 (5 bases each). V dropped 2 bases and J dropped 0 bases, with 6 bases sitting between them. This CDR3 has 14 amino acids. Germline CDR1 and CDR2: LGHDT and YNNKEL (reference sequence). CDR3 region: CASSQWGSTDTQYF. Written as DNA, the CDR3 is TGTGCCAGCAGCCAATGGGGGAGCACAGATACGCAGTATTTT.

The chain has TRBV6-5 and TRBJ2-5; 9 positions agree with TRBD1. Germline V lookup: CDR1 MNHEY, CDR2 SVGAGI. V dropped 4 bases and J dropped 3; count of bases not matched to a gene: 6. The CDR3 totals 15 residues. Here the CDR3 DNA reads TGTGCCAGCAGTTTTACCGGGACAGGGAAAGAGACCCAGTACTTC. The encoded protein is CASSFTGTGKETQYF.

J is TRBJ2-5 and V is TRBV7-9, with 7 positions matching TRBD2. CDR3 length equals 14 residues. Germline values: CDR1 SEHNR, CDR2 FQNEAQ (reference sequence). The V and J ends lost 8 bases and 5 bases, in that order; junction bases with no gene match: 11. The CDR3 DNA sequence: TGTGCCAGCCGACTGGGAGGGGAAGGTGAGACCCAGTACTTC. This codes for CASRLGGEGETQYF.

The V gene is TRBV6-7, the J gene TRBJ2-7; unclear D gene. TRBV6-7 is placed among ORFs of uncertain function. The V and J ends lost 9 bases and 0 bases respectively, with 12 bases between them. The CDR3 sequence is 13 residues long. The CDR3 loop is CASQTPSSYEQYF. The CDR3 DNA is TGTGCCAGTCAAACGCCGAGCTCCTACGAGCAGTACTTC.

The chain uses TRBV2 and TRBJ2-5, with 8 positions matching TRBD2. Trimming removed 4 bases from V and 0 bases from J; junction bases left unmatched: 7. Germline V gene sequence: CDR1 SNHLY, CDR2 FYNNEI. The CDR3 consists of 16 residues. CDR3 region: CASSGRSAGDQETQYF. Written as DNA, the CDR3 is TGTGCCAGCAGTGGGCGATCAGCGGGGGACCAAGAGACCCAGTACTTC.

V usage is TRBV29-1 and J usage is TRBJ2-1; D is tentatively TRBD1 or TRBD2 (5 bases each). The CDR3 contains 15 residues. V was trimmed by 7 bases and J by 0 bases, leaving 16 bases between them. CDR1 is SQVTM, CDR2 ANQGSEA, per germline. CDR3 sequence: CSGVGDGSSYNEQFF. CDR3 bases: TGCAGCGGCGTAGGGGACGGTAGCTCCTACAATGAGCAGTTCTTC.

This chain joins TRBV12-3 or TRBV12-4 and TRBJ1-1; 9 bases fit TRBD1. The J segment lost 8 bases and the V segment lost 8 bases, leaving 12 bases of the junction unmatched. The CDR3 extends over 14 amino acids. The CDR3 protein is CASRGQGLGREAFF. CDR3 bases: TGTGCCAGCCGAGGACAGGGGCTTGGTAGAGAAGCTTTCTTT.

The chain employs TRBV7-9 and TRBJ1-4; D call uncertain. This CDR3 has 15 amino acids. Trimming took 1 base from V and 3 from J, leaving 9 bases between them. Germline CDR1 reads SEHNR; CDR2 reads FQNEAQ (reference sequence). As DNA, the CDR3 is TGTGCCAGCAGCTTAGAGGGCCGGTCTAATGAAAAACTGTTTTTT. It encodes CASSLEGRSNEKLFF.

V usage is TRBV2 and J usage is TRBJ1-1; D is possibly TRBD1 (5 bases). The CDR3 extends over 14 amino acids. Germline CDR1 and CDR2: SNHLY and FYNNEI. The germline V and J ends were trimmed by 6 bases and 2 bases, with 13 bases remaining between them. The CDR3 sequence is CASRQRGVNTEAFF. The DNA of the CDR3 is TGTGCCAGCAGGCAGAGGGGCGTAAACACTGAAGCTTTCTTT.

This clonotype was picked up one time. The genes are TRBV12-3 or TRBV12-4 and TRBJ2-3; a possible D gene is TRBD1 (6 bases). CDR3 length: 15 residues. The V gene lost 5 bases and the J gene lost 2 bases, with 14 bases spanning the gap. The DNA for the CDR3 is TGTGCCAGCAGTCCCCGGGACACCAACACAGATACGCAGTATTTT. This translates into CASSPRDTNTDTQYF.

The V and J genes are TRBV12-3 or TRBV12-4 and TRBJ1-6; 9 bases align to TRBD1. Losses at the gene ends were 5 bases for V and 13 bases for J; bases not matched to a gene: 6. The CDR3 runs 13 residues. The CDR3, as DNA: TGTGCCAGCAGTGCGGGACAGGGAGGGCCCCTCCACTTT. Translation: CASSAGQGGPLHF.

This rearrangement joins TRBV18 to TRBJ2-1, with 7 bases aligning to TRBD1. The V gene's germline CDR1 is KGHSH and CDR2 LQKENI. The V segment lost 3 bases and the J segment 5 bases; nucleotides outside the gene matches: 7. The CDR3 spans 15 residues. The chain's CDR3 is CASSPPGQSHNEQFF. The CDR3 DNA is TGTGCCAGCTCACCTCCGGGACAGAGCCACAATGAGCAGTTCTTC.

CDR3 sequence: CASSLGAADYGYTF. In nucleotides, the CDR3 is TGCGCCAGCAGCTTGGGGGCGGCAGACTATGGCTACACCTTC. This chain joins TRBV5-1 and TRBJ1-2; D unclear. CDR3 length: 14 amino acids. CDR1 is SGHRS, CDR2 YFSETQ, per germline. The V end lost 0 bases, the J end lost 3 bases, and 9 bases lay between the germline ends.

DNA of the CDR3: TGTGCCAGCAGTTTAATGACAGTGAACACTGAAGCTTTCTTT. Its protein product is CASSLMTVNTEAFF. This rearrangement joins TRBV12-3 or TRBV12-4 to TRBJ1-1; D might be TRBD1 (5 bases). The CDR3 has 14 amino acids. V was pared by 2 bases and J by 0 bases, with 7 bases between.

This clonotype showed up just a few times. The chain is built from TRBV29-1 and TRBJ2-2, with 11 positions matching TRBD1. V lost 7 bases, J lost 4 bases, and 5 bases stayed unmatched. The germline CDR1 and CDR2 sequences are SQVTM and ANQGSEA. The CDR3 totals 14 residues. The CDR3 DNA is TGCAGCGCCGGGACAGGGGGAGGCACCGGGGAGCTGTTTTTT. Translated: CSAGTGGGTGELFF.

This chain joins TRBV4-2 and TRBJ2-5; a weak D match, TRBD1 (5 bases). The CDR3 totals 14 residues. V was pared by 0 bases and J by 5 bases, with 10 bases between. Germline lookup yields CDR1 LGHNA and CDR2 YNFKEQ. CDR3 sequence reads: CASSQEQAGETQYF. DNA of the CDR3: TGTGCCAGCAGCCAAGAACAGGCAGGGGAGACCCAGTACTTC.

CDR3 DNA: TGCAGTGCTACCTCGAGACAGGGAGAGAGAAAGCAGTACTTC. Translated: CSATSRQGERKQYF. The chain combines TRBV20-1 with TRBJ2-7, with 7 bases that match TRBD1. The germline gives CDR1 DFQATT, CDR2 SNEGSKA (reference sequence). With 4 bases clipped from V and 8 bases from J, the junction kept 14 bases outside the gene matches. This CDR3 spans 14 amino acids.

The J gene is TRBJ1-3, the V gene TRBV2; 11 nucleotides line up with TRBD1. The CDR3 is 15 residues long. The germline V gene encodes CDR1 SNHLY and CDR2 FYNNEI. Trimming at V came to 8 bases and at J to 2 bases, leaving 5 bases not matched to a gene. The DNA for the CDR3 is TGTGCCAGCGAGGGGACAGGGGGTGCTGGAAACACCATATATTTT. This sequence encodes CASEGTGGAGNTIYF.

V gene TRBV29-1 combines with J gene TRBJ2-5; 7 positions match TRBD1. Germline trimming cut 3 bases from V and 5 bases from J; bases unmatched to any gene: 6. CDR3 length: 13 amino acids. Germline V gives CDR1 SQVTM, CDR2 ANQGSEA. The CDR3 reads CSVDRQGWETQYF. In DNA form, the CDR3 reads TGCAGCGTTGACCGACAGGGTTGGGAGACCCAGTACTTC.

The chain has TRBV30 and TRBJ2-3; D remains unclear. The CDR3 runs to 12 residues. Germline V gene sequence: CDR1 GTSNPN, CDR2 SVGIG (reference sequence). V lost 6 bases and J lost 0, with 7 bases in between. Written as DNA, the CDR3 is TGTGCCTGTTTCCGGAGCACAGATACGCAGTATTTT. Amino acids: CACFRSTDTQYF.

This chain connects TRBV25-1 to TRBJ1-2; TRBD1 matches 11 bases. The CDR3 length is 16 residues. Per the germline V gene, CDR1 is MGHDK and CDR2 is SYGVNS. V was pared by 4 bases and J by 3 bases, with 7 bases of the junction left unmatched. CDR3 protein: CASSGVWTGGDYGYTF. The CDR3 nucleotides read TGTGCCAGCAGTGGGGTTTGGACAGGGGGCGACTATGGCTACACCTTC.

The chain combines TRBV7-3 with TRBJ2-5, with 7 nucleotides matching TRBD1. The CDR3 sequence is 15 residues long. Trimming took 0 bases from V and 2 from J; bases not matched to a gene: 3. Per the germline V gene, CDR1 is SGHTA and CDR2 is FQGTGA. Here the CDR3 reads CASSLTTGSQETQYF. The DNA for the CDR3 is TGTGCCAGCAGCTTAACGACAGGGAGTCAAGAGACCCAGTACTTC.

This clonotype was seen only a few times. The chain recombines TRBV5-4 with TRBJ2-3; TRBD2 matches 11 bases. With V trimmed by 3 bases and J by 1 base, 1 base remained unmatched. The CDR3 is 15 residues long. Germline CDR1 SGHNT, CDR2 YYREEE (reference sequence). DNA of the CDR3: TGTGCCAGCAGCTCGGGACTAGCGGGCACAGATACGCAGTATTTT. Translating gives CASSSGLAGTDTQYF.

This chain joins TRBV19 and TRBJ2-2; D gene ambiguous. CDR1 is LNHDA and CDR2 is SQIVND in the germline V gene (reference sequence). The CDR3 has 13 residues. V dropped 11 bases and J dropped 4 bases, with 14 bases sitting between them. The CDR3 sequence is CAGRNTGTGELFF. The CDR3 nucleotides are TGTGCCGGACGCAATACGGGCACCGGGGAGCTGTTTTTT.

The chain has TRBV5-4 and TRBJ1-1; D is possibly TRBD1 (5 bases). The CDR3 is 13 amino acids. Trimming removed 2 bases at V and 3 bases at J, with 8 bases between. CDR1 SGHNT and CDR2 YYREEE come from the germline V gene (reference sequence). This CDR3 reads CASSFRRDTEAFF. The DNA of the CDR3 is TGTGCCAGCAGCTTCCGCAGGGACACTGAAGCTTTCTTT.

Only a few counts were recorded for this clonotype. The CDR3 region has the DNA TGCGCCAGCAGCTTGGGACAGGGGACGAACATTCAGTACTTC. Translated, it gives CASSLGQGTNIQYF. This chain links TRBV5-1 with TRBJ2-4, with 8 bases aligning to TRBD1. CDR3 size: 14 residues. The germline gives CDR1 SGHRS, CDR2 YFSETQ. Trimming took 0 bases from V and 7 from J; bases not matched to a gene: 3.

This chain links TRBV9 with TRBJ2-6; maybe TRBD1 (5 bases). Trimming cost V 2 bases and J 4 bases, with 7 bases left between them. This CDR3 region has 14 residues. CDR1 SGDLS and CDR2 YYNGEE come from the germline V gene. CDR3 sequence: CASSVGQGANVLTF. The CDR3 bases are TGTGCCAGCAGCGTGGGGCAGGGGGCCAACGTCCTGACTTTC.

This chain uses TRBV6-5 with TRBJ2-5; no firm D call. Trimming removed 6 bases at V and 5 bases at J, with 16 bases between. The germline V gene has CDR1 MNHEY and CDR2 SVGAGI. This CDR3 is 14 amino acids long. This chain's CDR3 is CASSRPQRGETQYF. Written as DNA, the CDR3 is TGTGCCAGCAGCCGACCACAGCGAGGCGAGACCCAGTACTTC.